This T cell receptor (beta chain) came from a study of T cell responses to AZD1222 COVID-19 vaccine. Study-level findings and limits: In the spike-specific TCR repertoire, nearly half reportedly target unmutated variant regions. Across spike, vaccine-associated CD4 TCRs were found, dominant at 160-218 and 743-854. Receipt of two AZD1222 doses was followed by a rise in Spike-specific TCR breadth and depth. Of the AZD1222 recipients, only 5 or 6 were seropositive at baseline.

The CDR3 has 13 amino acids. Germline V lookup: CDR1 GTSNPN, CDR2 SVGIG (reference sequence). The V end lost 8 bases, the J end lost 0 bases, and 13 bases lay between the germline ends. The assay was immunoSEQ multiplex PCR, and TCRdb's table has in-frame clones only and misses some. The data show about 220,000 clones, just over 90% seen once. As regards this clone: The antigen remains undetermined.

V gene TRBV30 combines with J gene TRBJ1-1; no firm D call. This receptor was taken from an adult in good health. Sequenced here: peripheral blood, sampled on day 0 of MenACWY control vaccination. The CDR3 nucleotides are TGTGCCGGCACAACGCAGATGAACACTGAAGCTTTCTTT. Translating gives CAGTTQMNTEAFF.